Each of the 8 T cell receptor beta chains below was sequenced from the same sample in a study of shared clonotypes between healthy human individuals. Assay used: immunoSEQ multiplex PCR; TCRdb lists only in-frame clones, some missing. The sample holds hundreds of thousands of clones, about 96% seen once. Naive CD8 cells comprised CD45RO-negative, CCR7-positively selected cells, excluding terminally differentiated effector memory CD45RA+ cells. The material sequenced was naive CD8+ T cells sorted from blood. Receptors originate from a woman aged 25 to 39 in good health.

The J gene is TRBJ2-3, the V gene TRBV7-9, with D possibly matching TRBD2 (6 bases). Trimming removed 0 bases from V and 1 base from J, with 11 bases in between. The CDR3 runs to 16 residues. CDR1 SEHNR and CDR2 FQNEAQ come from the germline V gene (reference sequence). The CDR3 DNA reads as TGTGCCAGCAGCTTAGCGGCAGCTAGCGGCACAGATACGCAGTATTTT. Protein sequence: CASSLAAASGTDTQYF.

This chain links TRBV30 with TRBJ1-2; 7 bases match TRBD1. Germline values: CDR1 GTSNPN, CDR2 SVGIG (reference sequence). The trim removed 2 bases at V and 0 bases at J, leaving 15 bases unmatched. This CDR3 has 18 amino acids. CDR3 loop: CAWSITGTAGPTNYGYTF. CDR3 sequence (DNA): TGTGCCTGGAGTATCACCGGGACAGCGGGCCCCACTAACTATGGCTACACCTTC.

This rearrangement joins TRBV5-8 to TRBJ1-2, with D maybe TRBD1 (5 bases). Per germline, CDR1 SGHTS and CDR2 YDEGEE. The germline V and J ends were trimmed by 7 bases and 4 bases, with 14 bases remaining between them. The CDR3 runs 13 residues. The CDR3 DNA reads TGTGCCAGCCGCATAGGGGCTGGCTATGGCTACACCTTC. It translates to CASRIGAGYGYTF.

J is TRBJ2-2 and V is TRBV7-6, with D possibly TRBD1 on 5 matching bases. Trimming left V 3 bases short and J 6 bases short, with 8 bases between. The germline CDR1 and CDR2 sequences are SGHVS and FNYEAQ. This CDR3 comprises 13 residues. CDR3 nucleotides: TGTGCCAGCAGCTTCAGGGTTTCCGGGGAGCTGTTTTTT. Its translation: CASSFRVSGELFF. The entire variable domain, with the rest obtained from reference TRBV7-6 and TRBJ2-2, is as follows: GAGVSQSPRYKVTKRGQDVALRCDPISGHVSLYWYRQALGQGPEFLTYFNYEAQQDKSGLPNDRFSAERPEGSISTLTIQRTEQRDSAMYRCASSFRVSGELFFGEGSRLTVL.

The V and J genes are TRBV14 and TRBJ1-1, with D uncertain. This CDR3 is 12 amino acids long. Germline CDR1 and CDR2: SGHDN and FVKESK. V shed 0 bases and J shed 3 bases, with 2 bases lying between them. The CDR3 protein is CASSQEDTEAFF. The CDR3 DNA reads TGTGCCAGCAGCCAAGAGGACACTGAAGCTTTCTTT.

V gene TRBV19 combines with J gene TRBJ1-1; a possible D gene is TRBD1 (5 bases). This CDR3 is 14 amino acids long. The germline V gene has CDR1 LNHDA and CDR2 SQIVND (reference sequence). Trimming took off 3 bases at V and 5 bases at J, with 13 bases between the two ends. CDR3 bases: TGTGCCAGTAGTATGGACAAGGTAATGACTGAAGCTTTCTTT. Its translation: CASSMDKVMTEAFF.

This chain links TRBV6-6 with TRBJ1-1; 10 nucleotides align to TRBD1. Trimming cost V 2 bases and J 7 bases; bases outside gene matches: 4. CDR1 MNHNY and CDR2 SVGAGI come from the germline V gene (reference sequence). This CDR3 spans 14 amino acids. CDR3 sequence: CASSYDDRGHEAFF. The CDR3 DNA sequence: TGTGCCAGCAGTTACGACGACAGGGGGCATGAAGCTTTCTTT.

This clone was counted a few times. V and J are TRBV6-5 and TRBJ1-1; perhaps TRBD1 as D (5 bases). Trimming removed 7 bases from V and 1 base from J, with 7 bases in between. Germline V gene lookup returns CDR1 MNHEY and CDR2 SVGAGI. The CDR3 consists of 12 residues. As DNA, the CDR3 is TGTGCCAGCACTAGGGGGAACACTGAAGCTTTCTTT. Translation: CASTRGNTEAFF.